This T cell receptor (beta chain) was profiled in a study of identical twins. A universal primer site was created by template switching, with the cDNA bearing unique molecular identifiers. Via MiXCR, TCRdb re-called the 5' RACE reads, giving one row per CDR3 protein. The data contain fewer than 550,000 distinct CDR3 sequences, about 13% of them singletons. A remark on this clonotype: Its antigen is as yet unknown.

The CDR3 loop spans 14 amino acids. V gave up 0 bases and J gave up 5 bases, with 8 bases separating them. From germline, CDR1 is MGHDK and CDR2 SYGVNS. Findings and limits, study-wide: Insertions ran lower in abundant cord blood beta clonotypes, though not in memory repertoires. Conclusions rested on cross-sectional statistics rather than following the same donors.

This sample also belongs to another study, concerning yellow fever vaccine responses in identical twins. Per that paper: Among the twins, the vaccine T cell response reportedly seemed partly convergent and partly personalized.

The sequenced sample was CD4+ T cells sorted from blood. This sequence joins TRBV25-1 and TRBJ1-5; D is perhaps TRBD1 (5 bases). This TCR was sampled from a woman aged 18-29 years in good health. The CDR3 coding sequence is TGTGCCAGCAGTGAATACAGGGTGGATCAGCCCCAGCATTTT. It codes for CASSEYRVDQPQHF.